This entry features one T cell receptor (beta chain) sequence. What antigen it recognizes has not been identified. No base quality values were provided; no much bigger clone lies one nucleotide off. Reading the label with the study, this specimen's time point is: baseline before first vaccination. The vaccinee samples were drawn from two UK trials, COV001 and COV002, one of which was a single-blind randomized controlled phase 2/3 trial testing AZD1222 (ChAdOx1 nCoV-19) in healthy adults. For TCRbeta chain sequencing, PBMC samples were collected from trial participants at day 0 and at day 28 after the second dose. The CDR3 regions of human TCRbeta chains were analyzed by immunosequencing. Under the source paper's analysis protocol: TCRs in the repertoires were matched against a reference library of SARS-CoV-2-specific TCRs that had been generated with the MIRA antigen-specificity platform. Breadth was defined as the fraction of unique TCRs that were SARS-CoV-2-associated. Depth was defined as the fraction of total T cells that were SARS-CoV-2-associated. Using the MIRA data, each spike-specific TCR was assigned both to the spike region to which the TCR was reactive and to a CD4 or CD8 class. Log10-transformed breadth and depth values were compared by one-way ANOVA with Sidak's multiple comparisons tests. Drawn from immuneACCESS, this table holds only the in-frame rearrangements with V and J called that TCRdb kept. Clones are partly lost; checked studies trace under half to an unresolved V gene and leave the rest unexplained. V, J and clone size reflect that table, while D and trimming were determined from the DNA. The sample table holds around 94,000 clones, of which 70% to 90% were seen once. Clones ranked in the top ten supply about an eighth of the sample.

The data originate from a study of T cell responses to AZD1222 COVID-19 vaccine (dated by TCRdb to the early 2020s). Turning to the overall study: AZD1222 recipients given second doses at about 4 weeks or at about 12 weeks were pooled, since spike-specific TCR depth and breadth were not found to differ between the two schedules. Trial participants were enrolled into age subgroups of 18-55, 56-69 and 70-plus years, which contained around 150, 29 and 61 TCR-sequenced participants, respectively. A total of 230 to 250 trial participants underwent TCR sequencing, of whom some 210 received two doses of AZD1222 and about 25 received two doses of the MenACWY control vaccine.

The paper as a whole reports these results and caveats: The whole spike protein was spanned by vaccine-associated CD4 TCRs, and dominant responses were seen in regions 160-218 and 743-854. Conclusions about previously exposed vaccinees were limited because only six AZD1222 recipients were SARS-CoV-2 seropositive at baseline. Reportedly, almost half of the unique spike-specific TCRs recognized epitopes lying outside the regions that are mutated in the B.1.351 and B.1.1.7 variants. Participants were mostly white British, with more females than males. The authors suggested clonal diversity may have been underestimated. Spike-specific TCR breadth and depth rose significantly after two AZD1222 doses compared with day 0 and with MenACWY recipients. In the small 56-69-year group, the increase in depth fell short of significance, most likely because of low power. Because no day 14 peak-response samples were available, the repertoires could be characterized only after the peak T cell response.

CDR1 and CDR2 are read off the germline V gene (reference sequence) as SEHNR and FQNEAQ. Cut back by 1 base and 11 bases, the V and J ends lie 11 bases apart. The CDR3 covers 12 residues, taking in both the cysteine and the phenylalanine. Only CDR3 DNA remains: 36 bases, in frame from the first base. This clonotype originated in an adult in good health. The sequence is built from TRBV7-9 and TRBJ1-1; a tentative D call is TRBD1 (5 bases match). Material: peripheral blood, obtained on day 0 of AZD1222 vaccination. Here is the DNA: TGTGCCAGCAGCTTAGTTCAGGGCGTGGCTTTCTTT. Its translation is CASSLVQGVAFF.